Listed below are T cell receptor beta chains from one sample, sequenced in a study of tumor-infiltrating lymphocytes in primary liver carcinoma. TCRdb ran MiXCR on the multiplex PCR reads and lists one entry per CDR3 protein. In the table there are 300,000 to 350,000 distinct CDR3 sequences, 58% of which are singletons. Sequenced material: peripheral blood. The receptors were sampled from a woman aged 25 to 39 with primary liver carcinoma and hepatitis B virus infection. Each CDR3 is given with its conserved first and last residue. A D gene is named only where the DNA matches it firmly. Expanded clones are given a class, and other clones once, few, many or no size at all.

.,many,TRBV11-3,TRBJ1-6,TGTGCCAGCAGCTCAGGGTTGATGAATTCACCCCTCCACTTT,CASSSGLMNSPLHF
TRBD2,.,TRBV29-1,TRBJ2-7,TGCAGCGTTGAGGGGACTAGCGTTTACGAACAGCACTTC,CSVEGTSVYEQHF
TRBD2,.,TRBV6-5,TRBJ2-7,TGTGCCAGCAGTTACTCAGCTGCTAGCGGGAAGTACTTC,CASSYSAASGKYF
.,many,TRBV6-5,TRBJ1-4,TGTGCCAGCAGCAGACGGAGAGGGGCGAATGAAAAACTGTTTTTT,CASSRRRGANEKLFF
.,once,TRBV29-1,TRBJ2-3,TGCACCGTTGAAGATCTTAGGGGCGGGGCTCAGTATTTT,CTVEDLRGGAQYF
TRBD2,once,TRBV11-2,TRBJ2-1,TGTGCCAGCATCACTCTAGCGGGAGGGGGCAATGAGCAGTTCTTC,CASITLAGGGNEQFF
.,.,TRBV5-5,TRBJ2-7,TGTGCCAGCAGCTTGCTGGGTCTGGAGCAGTACTTC,CASSLLGLEQYF
TRBD1,many,TRBV11-2,TRBJ2-7,TGTGCCAGCAGCTCTCCCGGGACAGGGGATGGGGTTTACGAGCAGTACTTC,CASSSPGTGDGVYEQYF
.,once,TRBV11-2,TRBJ2-3,TGTGCCAGCAGCCTACTAACGAGCGCAGATACGCAGTATTTT,CASSLLTSADTQYF
.,.,TRBV5-6,TRBJ2-6,TGTGCCAGCAGCTTGGATCCAGGGGTGCTCTCTGGGGCCAACGTCCTGACTTTC,CASSLDPGVLSGANVLTF
TRBD2,.,TRBV29-1,TRBJ2-3,TGCAGCGTTAGAGTGGGCGGGAGTCACCCCCCTCAGTGGACAGATACGCAGTATTTT,CSVRVGGSHPPQWTDTQYF
.,few,TRBV12-5,TRBJ1-5,TGTGCTAGTGGTCAGGGTCCCGATCAGCCCCAGCATTTT,CASGQGPDQPQHF
TRBD1,.,TRBV12-3/TRBV12-4,TRBJ1-6,TGTGCCAGCTGTGGGACAGGGGGTTCACCCCTCCACTTT,CASCGTGGSPLHF
TRBD1,.,TRBV6-5,TRBJ1-2,TGTGCCAGCGTTGGGTTGGACAGGGTGAATGGCTACACCTTC,CASVGLDRVNGYTF
.,.,TRBV24-1,TRBJ2-7,TGTGCCACCAGTGATCCCAACTTCGGGGGCGAGCAGTACTTC,CATSDPNFGGEQYF
TRBD2,.,TRBV11-2,TRBJ2-1,TGTGCCAGCAGCATATCTCTAGCGGGAGGATACGATGAGCAGTTCTTC,CASSISLAGGYDEQFF
.,.,TRBV6-2/TRBV6-3,TRBJ1-1,TGTGCCAGCACAAGCCCTTGGGACACTGAAGCTTTCTTT,CASTSPWDTEAFF
.,many,TRBV5-5,TRBJ2-2,TGTGCCAGCAGCTCCACTTTTGGGGTAGGGACCGGGGAGCTGTTTTTT,CASSSTFGVGTGELFF
.,.,TRBV5-4,TRBJ2-3,TGTGCCAGCAGCCCCGGAGGGGCGGAAGGGCCGGCAGATACGCAGTATTTT,CASSPGGAEGPADTQYF
.,few,TRBV5-6,TRBJ2-3,TGTGCCAGCAGCTACCCACCGCATAGGCCAGATACGCAGTATTTT,CASSYPPHRPDTQYF
TRBD1,.,TRBV5-1,TRBJ2-2,TGCGCCAGCAGCTTGGGTCACCGGGACAGGGCCCTGACCGGGGAGCTGTTTTTT,CASSLGHRDRALTGELFF
TRBD2,.,TRBV4-2,TRBJ2-7,TGTGTCAGCAGCTCGAGCGGGAGCTCCTACGAGCGGTACTTC,CVSSSSGSSYERYF
.,many,TRBV11-2,TRBJ2-1,TGTGCCAGCAGCTTACGGCTAGCGCTGTACAATGAGCAGTTCTTC,CASSLRLALYNEQFF